This TCR beta chain emerged from a study of blood T cells in healthy people across ages. As for this clonotype: Its cognate antigen is unknown.

A second about 6 to 12 cycle PCR used barcoded and J-beta primers. Every cDNA was tagged by a template-switch adaptor with 12 random nucleotides. TCRdb recomputed calls from the 5' RACE reads with MiXCR, one row per CDR3 protein. Here the sample spans fewer than 2,000,000 distinct CDR3 sequences, roughly 43% being singletons. Study outcomes and limitations: Unknown donor CMV status possibly confounded expanded clonotype changes.

V was cut by 8 bases and J by 12 bases, with 29 bases left in between. This CDR3 comprises 16 residues. Germline values: CDR1 LGHNA, CDR2 YSLEER. This TCR derives from a human donor in good health. Material for sequencing was blood. The genes are TRBV4-3 and TRBJ2-1; D could derive from TRBD1 or TRBD2 (6 bases each). The CDR3 protein is CASQRRLGGSTDTQFF. The CDR3 DNA sequence: TGCGCCAGCCAACGTCGTCTGGGGGGCAGCACAGATACGCAGTTCTTC.